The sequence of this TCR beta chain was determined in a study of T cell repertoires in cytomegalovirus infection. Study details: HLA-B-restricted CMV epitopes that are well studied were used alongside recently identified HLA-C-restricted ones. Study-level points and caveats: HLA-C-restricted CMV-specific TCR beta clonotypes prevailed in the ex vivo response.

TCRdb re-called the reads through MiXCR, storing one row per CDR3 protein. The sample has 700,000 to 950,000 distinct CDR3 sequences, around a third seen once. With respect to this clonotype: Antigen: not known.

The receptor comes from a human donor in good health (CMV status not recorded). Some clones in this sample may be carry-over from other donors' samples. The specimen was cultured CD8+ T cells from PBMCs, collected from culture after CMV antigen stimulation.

CDR3 amino acids: CSVPPKNNEQFF. Here the CDR3 DNA reads TGCAGCGTTCCACCGAAGAACAATGAGCAGTTCTTC. The V and J genes are TRBV29-1 and TRBJ2-1; D is unclear. CDR1 SQVTM and CDR2 ANQGSEA come from the germline V gene. Trimming stripped 5 bases from V and 5 bases from J, with 10 bases between. This CDR3 is 12 amino acids long.